The clone carrying this T cell receptor (beta chain) was observed a single time. The data were produced by immunoSEQ multiplex PCR, yet TCRdb's version contains in-frame clones alone and is incomplete. The sample has some 220,000 clones, roughly nine tenths seen once. Those enrolled, adults aged roughly 18 to 89 years, came from around 25 US areas. This entry comes from a study of blood T cell repertoires in COVID-19. The J segment lost 2 bases and the V segment lost 2 bases, leaving 3 bases of the junction unmatched. This CDR3 region has 15 residues. The germline CDR1 and CDR2 sequences are SGHRS and YFSETQ.

This receptor was identified in a woman between 18 and 29 years old in a cohort exposed to, infected with or recovered from COVID-19 (not recorded which). The sample consisted of PBMCs or T cells enriched from blood (not recorded which). V is TRBV5-1 and J is TRBJ2-3; 9 bases fit TRBD1. DNA of the CDR3: TGCGCCAGCAGCTTAGACAGGGGGGCCACAGATACGCAGTATTTT. It encodes CASSLDRGATDTQYF.